This T cell receptor (beta chain) was recovered during a study of T cell responses to AZD1222 COVID-19 vaccine. Trimming cost V 1 base and J 7 bases, with 14 bases left between them. The CDR3 sequence is 15 residues long. Germline CDR1 is SGHAT and CDR2 is FQNNGV. Assay used: immunoSEQ multiplex PCR; TCRdb lists only in-frame clones, some missing. The table has under 110,000 clones, roughly 90% seen once. The clonotype comes from an adult in good health. Sequenced here: peripheral blood, sampled on day 0 of AZD1222 vaccination. V usage is TRBV11-2 and J usage is TRBJ1-5; tentative D call: TRBD1 (6 bases). In DNA form, the CDR3 reads TGTGCCAGCAGCTTAGGCAGGGGTCAGGGGCAGCCCCAGCATTTT. It codes for CASSLGRGQGQPQHF.